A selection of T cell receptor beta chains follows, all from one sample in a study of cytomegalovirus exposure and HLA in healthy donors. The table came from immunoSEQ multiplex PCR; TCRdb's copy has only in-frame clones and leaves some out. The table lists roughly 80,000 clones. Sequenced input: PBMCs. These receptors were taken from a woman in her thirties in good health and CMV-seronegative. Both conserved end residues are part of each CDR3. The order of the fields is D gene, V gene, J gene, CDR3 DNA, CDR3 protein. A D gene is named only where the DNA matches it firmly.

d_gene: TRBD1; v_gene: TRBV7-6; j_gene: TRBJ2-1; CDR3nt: TGTGCCAGCAGCTTGGGGGACAGGGGAGTAGATGAGCAGTTCTTC; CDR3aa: CASSLGDRGVDEQFF
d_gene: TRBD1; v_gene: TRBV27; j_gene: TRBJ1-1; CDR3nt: TGTGCCAGCAGTTGGCGACAGGGGGCCTCGAACACTGAAGCTTTCTTT; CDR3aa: CASSWRQGASNTEAFF
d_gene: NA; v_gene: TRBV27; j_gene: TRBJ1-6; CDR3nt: TGTGCCAGCAGTTTAAAAGCAGGGCTTAATAATTCACCCCTCCACTTT; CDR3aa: CASSLKAGLNNSPLHF
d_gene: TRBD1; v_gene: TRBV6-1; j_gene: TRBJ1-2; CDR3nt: TGTGCCAGCAGTGAAGAACAGGGGACTAACTATGGCTACACCTTC; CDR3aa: CASSEEQGTNYGYTF
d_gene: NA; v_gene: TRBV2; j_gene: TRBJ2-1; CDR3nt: TGTGCCAGCAGTGAAGAGGTCTCAGGGCCGCAGTTCTTC; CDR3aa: CASSEEVSGPQFF
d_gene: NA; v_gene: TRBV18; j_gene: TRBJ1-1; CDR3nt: TGTGCCAGCTCCGCTAGGACTGAAGCTTTCTTT; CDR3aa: CASSARTEAFF
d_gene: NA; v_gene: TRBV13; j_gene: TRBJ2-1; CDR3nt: TGTGCCAGCAGCCCCAGGGTGGACAATGAGCAGTTCTTC; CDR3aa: CASSPRVDNEQFF
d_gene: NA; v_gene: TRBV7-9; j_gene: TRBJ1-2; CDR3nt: TGTGCCAGCAGTCATCCAGGGTCCTATGGCTACACCTTC; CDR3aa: CASSHPGSYGYTF
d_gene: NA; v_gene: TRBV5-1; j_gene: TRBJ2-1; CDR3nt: TGCGCCAGCAGTACAGGGATCTCCTACAATGAGCAGTTCTTC; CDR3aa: CASSTGISYNEQFF
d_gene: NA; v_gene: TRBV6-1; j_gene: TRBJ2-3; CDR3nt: TGTGCCAGCAGTAGGACACCGAGCCAGGATACGCAGTATTTT; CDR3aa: CASSRTPSQDTQYF
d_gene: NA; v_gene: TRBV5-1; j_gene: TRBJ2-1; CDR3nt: TGCGCCAGCAGCCCCCGGCCGGGGCGTCTAGCGTTCAGTGAGCAGTTCTTC; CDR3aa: CASSPRPGRLAFSEQFF
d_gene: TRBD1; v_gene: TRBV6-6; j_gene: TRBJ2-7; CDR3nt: TGTGCCAGCAGTCAGGGACAGGGGCGATTCGAGCAGTACTTC; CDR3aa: CASSQGQGRFEQYF
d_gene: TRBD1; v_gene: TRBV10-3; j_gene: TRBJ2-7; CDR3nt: TGTGCCATCAGTGAGCCCGGGACAGGGAACTACGAGCAGTACTTC; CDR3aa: CAISEPGTGNYEQYF
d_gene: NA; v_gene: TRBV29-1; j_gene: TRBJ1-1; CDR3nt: TGCAGCGGTCGGGGGGACACTGAAGCTTTCTTT; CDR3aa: CSGRGDTEAFF
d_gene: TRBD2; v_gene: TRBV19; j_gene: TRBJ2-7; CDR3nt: TGTGCCAGTAGTGCTTCTAGCGGGAGTGGCGAGGAGCGGTACTTC; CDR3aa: CASSASSGSGEERYF
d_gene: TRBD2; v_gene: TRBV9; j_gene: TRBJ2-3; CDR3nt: TGTGCCAGCAGCGCTCTAGCGGGAGGGGGGACAGATACGCAGTATTTT; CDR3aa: CASSALAGGGTDTQYF
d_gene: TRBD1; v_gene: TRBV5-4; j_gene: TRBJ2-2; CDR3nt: TGTGCCAGCAGCGCCGGGACAGGAGGCCCCGGGGAGCTGTTTTTT; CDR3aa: CASSAGTGGPGELFF
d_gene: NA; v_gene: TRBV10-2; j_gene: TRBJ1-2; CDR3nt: TGCGCCAGCAGTGAGTCGCTCGCGGACAATGGCTACACCTTC; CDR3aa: CASSESLADNGYTF
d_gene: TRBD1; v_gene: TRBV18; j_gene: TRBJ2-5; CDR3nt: TGTGCCAGCTCAAGACAGGGAACCCAAGAGACCCAGTACTTC; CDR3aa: CASSRQGTQETQYF
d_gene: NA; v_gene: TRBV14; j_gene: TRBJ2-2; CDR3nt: TGTGCCAGCAGCCAAGTTAGGGGTCCCACCGGGGAGCTGTTTTTT; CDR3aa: CASSQVRGPTGELFF
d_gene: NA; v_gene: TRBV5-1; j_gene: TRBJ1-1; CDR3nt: TGCGCCAGCAGCTTTGGCTCTGAAGCTTTCTTT; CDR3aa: CASSFGSEAFF
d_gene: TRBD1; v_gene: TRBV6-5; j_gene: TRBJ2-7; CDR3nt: TGTGCCAGCAAAATAGGGGGGGACAGGGGCTCCGAGCAGTACTTC; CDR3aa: CASKIGGDRGSEQYF
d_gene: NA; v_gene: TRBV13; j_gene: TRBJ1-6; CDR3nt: TGTGCCAGCAGCTCAGACAGGAAGAATTCACCCCTCCACTTT; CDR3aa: CASSSDRKNSPLHF
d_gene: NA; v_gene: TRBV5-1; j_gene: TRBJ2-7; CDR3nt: TGCGCCAGCAGCTTCGAGGGACACGCCTACGAGCAGTACTTC; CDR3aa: CASSFEGHAYEQYF